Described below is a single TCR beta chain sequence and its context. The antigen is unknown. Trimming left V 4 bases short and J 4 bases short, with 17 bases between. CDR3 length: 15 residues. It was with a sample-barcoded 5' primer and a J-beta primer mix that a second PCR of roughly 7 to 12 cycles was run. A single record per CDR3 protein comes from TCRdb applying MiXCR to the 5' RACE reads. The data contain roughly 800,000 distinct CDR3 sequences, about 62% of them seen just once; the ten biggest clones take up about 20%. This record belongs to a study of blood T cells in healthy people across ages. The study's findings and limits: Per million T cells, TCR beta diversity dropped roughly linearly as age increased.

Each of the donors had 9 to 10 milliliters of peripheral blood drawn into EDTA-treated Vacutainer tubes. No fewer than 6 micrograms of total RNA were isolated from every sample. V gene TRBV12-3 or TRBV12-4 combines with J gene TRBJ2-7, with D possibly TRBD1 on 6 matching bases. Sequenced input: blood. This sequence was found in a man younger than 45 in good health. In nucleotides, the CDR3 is TGTGCCAGCAGTTCGCAGGGGAAGGGGCGTTACGAGCAGTACTTC. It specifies CASSSQGKGRYEQYF.